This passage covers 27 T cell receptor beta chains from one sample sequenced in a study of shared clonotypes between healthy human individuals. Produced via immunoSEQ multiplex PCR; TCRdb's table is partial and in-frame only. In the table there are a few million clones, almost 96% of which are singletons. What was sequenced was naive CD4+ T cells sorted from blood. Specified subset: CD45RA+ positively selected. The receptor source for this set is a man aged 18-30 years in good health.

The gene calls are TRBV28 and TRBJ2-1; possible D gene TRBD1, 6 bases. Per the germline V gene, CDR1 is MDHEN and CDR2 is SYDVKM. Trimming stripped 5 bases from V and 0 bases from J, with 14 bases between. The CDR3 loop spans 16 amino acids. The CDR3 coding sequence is TGTGCCAGCAGTGGAGAGACAGGCGTCTCCTACAATGAGCAGTTCTTC. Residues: CASSGETGVSYNEQFF.

CDR3 DNA: TGTGCCAGTTCGCCTCCGGGACAGATAGGTCAGCCCCAGCATTTT. It yields the protein CASSPPGQIGQPQHF. The rearrangement links TRBV19 to TRBJ1-5; 7 bases map to TRBD1. This CDR3 region has 15 residues. V shed 8 bases, J shed 6 bases, and the junction held 13 bases outside the gene matches. CDR1 and CDR2 from the germline V gene are LNHDA and SQIVND (reference sequence). The variable domain in full, with the rest retrieved from reference TRBV19 and TRBJ1-5, is DGGITQSPKYLFRKEGQNVTLSCEQNLNHDAMYWYRQDPGQGLRLIYYSQIVNDFQKGDIAEGYSVSREKKESFPLTVTSAQKNPTAFYLCASSPPGQIGQPQHFGDGTRLSIL.

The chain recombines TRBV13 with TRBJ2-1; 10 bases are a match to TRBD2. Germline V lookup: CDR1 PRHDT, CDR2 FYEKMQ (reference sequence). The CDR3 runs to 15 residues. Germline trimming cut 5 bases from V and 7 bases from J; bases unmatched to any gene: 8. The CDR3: CASSDSGGPPNEQFF. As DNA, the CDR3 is TGTGCCAGCAGCGATAGCGGGGGGCCCCCTAATGAGCAGTTCTTC.

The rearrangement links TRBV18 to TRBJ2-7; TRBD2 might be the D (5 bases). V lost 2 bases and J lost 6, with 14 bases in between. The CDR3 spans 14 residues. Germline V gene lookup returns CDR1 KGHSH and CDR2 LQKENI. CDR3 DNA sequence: TGTGCCAGCTCACCAAGCAGTGAGGGTTCCGAGCAGTACTTC. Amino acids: CASSPSSEGSEQYF.

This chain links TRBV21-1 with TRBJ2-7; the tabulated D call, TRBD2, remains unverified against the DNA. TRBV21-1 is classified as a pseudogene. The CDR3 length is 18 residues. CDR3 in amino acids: CASSKSMASGRVNYEQYF. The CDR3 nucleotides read TGTGCCAGCAGCAAATCGATGGCTAGCGGGAGGGTGAACTACGAGCAGTACTTC.

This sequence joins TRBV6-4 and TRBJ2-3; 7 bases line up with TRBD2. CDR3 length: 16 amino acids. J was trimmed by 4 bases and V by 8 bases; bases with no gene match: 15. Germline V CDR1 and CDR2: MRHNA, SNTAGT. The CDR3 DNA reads TGTGCCAGCGCCGCCCGGGGCGGGAGTACGGCAGATACGCAGTATTTT. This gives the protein CASAARGGSTADTQYF.

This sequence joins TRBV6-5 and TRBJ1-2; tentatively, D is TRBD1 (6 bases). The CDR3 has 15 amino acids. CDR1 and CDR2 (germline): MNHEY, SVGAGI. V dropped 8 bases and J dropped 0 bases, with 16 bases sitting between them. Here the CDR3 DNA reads TGTGCCAGCGAAGGGCGGGGGCCAGCTAACTATGGCTACACCTTC. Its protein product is CASEGRGPANYGYTF.

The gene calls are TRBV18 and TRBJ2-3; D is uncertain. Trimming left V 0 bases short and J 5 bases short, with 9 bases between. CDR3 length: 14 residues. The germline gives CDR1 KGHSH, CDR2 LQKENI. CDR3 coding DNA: TGTGCCAGCTCACCACCGACTCCAAGAGATACGCAGTATTTT. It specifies CASSPPTPRDTQYF.

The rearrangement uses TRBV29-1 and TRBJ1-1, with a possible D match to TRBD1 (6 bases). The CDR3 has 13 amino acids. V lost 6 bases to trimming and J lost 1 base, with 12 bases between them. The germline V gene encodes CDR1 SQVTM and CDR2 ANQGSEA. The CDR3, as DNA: TGCAGCGTGTCACAGGGCGAGAACACTGAAGCTTTCTTT. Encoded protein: CSVSQGENTEAFF.

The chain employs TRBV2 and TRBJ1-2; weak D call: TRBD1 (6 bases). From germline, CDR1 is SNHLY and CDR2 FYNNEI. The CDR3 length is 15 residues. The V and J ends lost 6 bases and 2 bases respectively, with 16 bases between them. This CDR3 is CASRLPGGANYGYTF. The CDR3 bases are TGTGCCAGCAGGTTGCCCGGGGGCGCAAACTATGGCTACACCTTC.

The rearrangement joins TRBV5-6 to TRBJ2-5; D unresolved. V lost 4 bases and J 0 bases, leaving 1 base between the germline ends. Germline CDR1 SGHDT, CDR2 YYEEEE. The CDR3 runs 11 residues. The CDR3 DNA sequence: TGTGCCAGCAGCAACCAAGAGACCCAGTACTTC. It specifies CASSNQETQYF.

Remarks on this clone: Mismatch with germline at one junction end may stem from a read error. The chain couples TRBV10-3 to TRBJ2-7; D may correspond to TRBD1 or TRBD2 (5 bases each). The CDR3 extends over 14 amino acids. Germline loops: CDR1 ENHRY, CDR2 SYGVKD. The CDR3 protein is CASSYPGPSYEQYF. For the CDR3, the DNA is TGTGCCAGCAGTTACCCGGGACCTAGCTACGAGCAGTACTTC.

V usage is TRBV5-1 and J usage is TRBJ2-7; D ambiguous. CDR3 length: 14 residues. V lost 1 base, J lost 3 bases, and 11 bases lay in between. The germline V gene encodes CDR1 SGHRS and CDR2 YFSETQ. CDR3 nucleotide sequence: TGCGCCAGCAGCTTGTTAACAGCCAACTACGAGCAGTACTTC. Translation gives CASSLLTANYEQYF.

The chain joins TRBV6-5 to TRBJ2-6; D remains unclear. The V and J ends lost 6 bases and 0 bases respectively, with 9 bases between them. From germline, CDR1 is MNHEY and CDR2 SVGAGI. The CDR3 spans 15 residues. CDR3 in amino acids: CASSSPASGANVLTF. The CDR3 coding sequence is TGTGCCAGCAGCTCCCCAGCCTCTGGGGCCAACGTCCTGACTTTC.

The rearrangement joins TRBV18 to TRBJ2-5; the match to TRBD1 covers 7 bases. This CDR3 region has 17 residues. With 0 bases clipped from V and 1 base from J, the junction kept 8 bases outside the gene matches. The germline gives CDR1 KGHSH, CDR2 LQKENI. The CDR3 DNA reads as TGTGCCAGCTCACCACCGGTGAGGGGGCTCATCCAAGAGACCCAGTACTTC. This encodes CASSPPVRGLIQETQYF.

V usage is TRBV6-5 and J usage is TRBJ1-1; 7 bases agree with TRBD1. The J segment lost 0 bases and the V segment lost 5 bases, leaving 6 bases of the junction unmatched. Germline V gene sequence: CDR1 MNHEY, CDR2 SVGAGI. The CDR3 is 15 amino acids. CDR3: CASSNDRVMNTEAFF. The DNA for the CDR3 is TGTGCCAGCAGTAACGACAGGGTTATGAACACTGAAGCTTTCTTT.

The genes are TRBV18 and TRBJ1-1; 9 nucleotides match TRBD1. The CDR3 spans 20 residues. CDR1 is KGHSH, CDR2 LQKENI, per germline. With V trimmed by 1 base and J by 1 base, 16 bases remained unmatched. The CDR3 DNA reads TGTGCCAGCTCACCACGAGCTTCCTTATCACAGGGGGCTCCGAACACTGAAGCTTTCTTT. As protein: CASSPRASLSQGAPNTEAFF. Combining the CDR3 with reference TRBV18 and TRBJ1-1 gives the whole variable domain NAGVMQNPRHLVRRRGQEARLRCSPMKGHSHVYWYRQLPEEGLKFMVYLQKENIIDESGMPKERFSAEFPKEGPSILRIQQVVRGDSAAYFCASSPRASLSQGAPNTEAFFGQGTRLTVV.

As DNA, the CDR3 is TGTGCCAGCAGTCCCGATGGACCCCTAAGAACCACTGAAGCTTTCTTT. Protein sequence: CASSPDGPLRTTEAFF. The V call is TRBV28, the J call TRBJ1-1; D not resolved. CDR3 length: 16 residues. The V gene's germline CDR1 is MDHEN and CDR2 SYDVKM. Deletions cut 5 bases from V and 4 bases from J, with 20 bases between.

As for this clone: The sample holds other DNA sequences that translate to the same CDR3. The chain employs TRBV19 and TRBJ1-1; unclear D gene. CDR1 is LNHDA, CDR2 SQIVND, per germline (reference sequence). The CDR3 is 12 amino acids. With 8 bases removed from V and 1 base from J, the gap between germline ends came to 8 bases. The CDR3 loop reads CASRRGNTEAFF. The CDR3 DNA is TGTGCCAGTCGTCGGGGGAACACTGAAGCTTTCTTT.

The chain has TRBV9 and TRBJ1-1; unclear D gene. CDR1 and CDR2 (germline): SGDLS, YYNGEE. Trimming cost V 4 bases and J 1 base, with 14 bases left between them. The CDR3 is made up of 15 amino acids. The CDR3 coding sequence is TGTGCCAGCAGCCCGAGGACCGTTTCGAACACTGAAGCTTTCTTT. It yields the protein CASSPRTVSNTEAFF.

CDR3: CASSGQGLQREKLFF. DNA of the CDR3: TGTGCCAGCAGTGGACAGGGTCTTCAACGGGAAAAACTGTTTTTT. The chain combines TRBV2 with TRBJ1-4; 7 nucleotides align to TRBD1. V lost 4 bases, J lost 8 bases, and 10 bases stayed unmatched. The CDR3 runs to 15 residues. The germline V gene encodes CDR1 SNHLY and CDR2 FYNNEI.

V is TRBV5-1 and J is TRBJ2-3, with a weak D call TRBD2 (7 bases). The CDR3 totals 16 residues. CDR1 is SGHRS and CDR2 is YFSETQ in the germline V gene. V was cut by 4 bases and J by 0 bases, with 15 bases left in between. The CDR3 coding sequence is TGCGCCAGCAGCAAAGGGGGGGTTACTAGCACAGATACGCAGTATTTT. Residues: CASSKGGVTSTDTQYF.

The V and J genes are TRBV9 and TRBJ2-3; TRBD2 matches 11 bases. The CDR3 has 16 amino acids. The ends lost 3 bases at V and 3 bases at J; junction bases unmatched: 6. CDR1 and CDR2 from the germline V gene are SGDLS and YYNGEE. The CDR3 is CASSALAGGATDTQYF. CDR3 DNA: TGTGCCAGCAGCGCCCTAGCGGGGGGCGCGACAGATACGCAGTATTTT.

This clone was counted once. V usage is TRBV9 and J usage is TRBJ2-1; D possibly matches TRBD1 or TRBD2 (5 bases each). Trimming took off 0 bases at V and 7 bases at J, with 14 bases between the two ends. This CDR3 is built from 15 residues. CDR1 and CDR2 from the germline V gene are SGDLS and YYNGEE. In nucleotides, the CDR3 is TGTGCCAGCAGCGTAGGGGGGAACGTCGGAAATGAGCAGTTCTTC. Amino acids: CASSVGGNVGNEQFF.

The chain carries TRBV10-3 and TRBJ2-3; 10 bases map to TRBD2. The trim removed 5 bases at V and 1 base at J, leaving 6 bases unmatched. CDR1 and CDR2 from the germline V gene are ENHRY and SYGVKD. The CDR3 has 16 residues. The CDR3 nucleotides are TGTGCCATCAGTCGGGCTAGCGGGGGACGCACAGATACGCAGTATTTT. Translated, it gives CAISRASGGRTDTQYF.

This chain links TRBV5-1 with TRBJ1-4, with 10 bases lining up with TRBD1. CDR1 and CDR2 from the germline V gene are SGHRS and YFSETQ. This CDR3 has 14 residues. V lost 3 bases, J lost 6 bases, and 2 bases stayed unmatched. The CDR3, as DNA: TGCGCCAGCAGCTCGACAGGGGGCCATGAAAAACTGTTTTTT. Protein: CASSSTGGHEKLFF. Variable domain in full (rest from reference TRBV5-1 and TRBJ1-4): KAGVTQTPRYLIKTRGQQVTLSCSPISGHRSVSWYQQTPGQGLQFLFEYFSETQRNKGNFPGRFSGRQFSNSRSEMNVSTLELGDSALYLCASSSTGGHEKLFFGSGTQLSVL.

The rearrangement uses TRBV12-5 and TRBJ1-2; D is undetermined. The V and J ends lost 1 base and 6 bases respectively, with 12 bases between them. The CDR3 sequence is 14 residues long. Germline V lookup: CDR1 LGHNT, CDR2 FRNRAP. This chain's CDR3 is CASGLGLARDGYTF. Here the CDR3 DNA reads TGTGCTAGTGGTTTGGGCTTAGCCCGGGATGGCTACACCTTC.